The clone carrying this TCR beta chain was found a few times. This sample was included in a study of shared clonotypes between healthy human individuals. The authors ran the assay at deep level. In the original processing: ImmunoSEQ only sent back junction sequences with no quality scores, so filtering was done differently. The table came from immunoSEQ multiplex PCR; TCRdb's copy has only in-frame clones and leaves some out. Clone size and the V and J calls come from that table; the DNA yielded D and trimming. Here the sample spans around 510,000 clones, 95% to 96% being singletons. The CDR3 runs 13 residues. V lost 3 bases to trimming and J lost 9 bases, with 12 bases between them. Germline-derived CDR1 and CDR2 are SEHNR and FQNEAQ (reference sequence).

This receptor was taken from a woman aged 25-40 years in good health. Sequences were obtained from naive CD4+ T cells sorted from blood. Subset in this sample: CD45RA+ positively selected. This chain uses TRBV7-9 with TRBJ1-5, with D perhaps TRBD1 (5 bases). CDR3 sequence: CASSLDTQGPQHF. Here the CDR3 DNA reads TGTGCCAGCAGCTTGGACACCCAAGGGCCCCAGCATTTT.